The 22 T cell receptor beta chains below come from one sample, sequenced in a study of blood T cell repertoires in COVID-19. Produced via immunoSEQ multiplex PCR; TCRdb's table is partial and in-frame only. The table shows 130,000 or so clones, with 82% occurring only once. Sequencing was performed on peripheral blood. The receptor source for this set is a woman aged 70 to 79 with acute or convalescent COVID-19.

The rearrangement links TRBV11-3 to TRBJ2-3; the D is unclear. This CDR3 contains 13 residues. Germline loops: CDR1 SGHNT, CDR2 YENEEA. Between the trimmed V and J ends, which lost 3 bases and 4 bases, there was a span of 8 bases. The DNA for the CDR3 is TGTGCCAGCAGCTTCGGTTTATCAGATACGCAGTATTTT. Protein: CASSFGLSDTQYF.

This rearrangement joins TRBV12-3 or TRBV12-4 to TRBJ1-2; unclear D gene. This CDR3 contains 12 residues. V gave up 10 bases and J gave up 2 bases, with 11 bases separating them. The CDR3: CATWGGNYGYTF. In DNA, the CDR3 is TGTGCCACCTGGGGAGGGAACTATGGCTACACCTTC.

CDR3: CASSHYHSGTGDYEQYV. For the CDR3, the DNA is TGCGCCAGCAGCCACTATCATTCCGGGACAGGGGATTACGAGCAGTACGTC. The chain has TRBV4-1 and TRBJ2-7, with TRBD1 identical over 10 bases. The CDR3 length is 17 residues. Germline trimming cut 3 bases from V and 4 bases from J; bases unmatched to any gene: 12. CDR1 and CDR2 from the germline V gene are MGHRA and YSYEKL.

The rearrangement joins TRBV7-6 to TRBJ2-7; 8 bases match TRBD2. Looked up from germline, CDR1 is SGHVS and CDR2 is FNYEAQ. The CDR3 covers 17 residues. Trimming cost V 0 bases and J 3 bases; bases outside gene matches: 10. CDR3 nucleotides: TGTGCCAGCAGCTTAGCGCTGGGGACTAGACGTGGCTACGAGCAGTACGTC. It encodes CASSLALGTRRGYEQYV.

This rearrangement joins TRBV5-4 to TRBJ2-5; 11 bases match TRBD2. Germline trimming cut 0 bases from V and 2 bases from J; bases unmatched to any gene: 6. The V gene's germline CDR1 is SGHNT and CDR2 YYREEE (reference sequence). The CDR3 totals 17 residues. CDR3 in amino acids: CASSLGLAGGQQETQYF. CDR3 DNA sequence: TGTGCCAGCAGCTTGGGGCTAGCGGGGGGCCAGCAAGAGACCCAGTACTTC. Full variable domain (remainder filled in from reference TRBV5-4 and TRBJ2-5): ETGVTQSPTHLIKTRGQQVTLRCSSQSGHNTVSWYQQALGQGPQFIFQYYREEENGRGNFPPRFSGLQFPNYSSELNVNALELDDSALYLCASSLGLAGGQQETQYFGPGTRLLVL.

This rearrangement joins TRBV30 to TRBJ1-2, with TRBD1 matching 8 bases. The CDR3 loop spans 13 amino acids. Germline-derived CDR1 and CDR2 are GTSNPN and SVGIG (reference sequence). V was clipped by 3 bases and J by 7 bases; unmatched bases: 7. CDR3: CAWSPPDRAGYTF. For the CDR3, the DNA is TGTGCCTGGAGCCCTCCGGACAGGGCTGGCTACACCTTC.

The rearrangement links TRBV4-2 to TRBJ2-1; TRBD2 matches 7 bases. The V gene end was trimmed by 0 bases and the J gene end by 10 bases; junction bases not matched to a gene: 9. The CDR3 is 15 residues long. CDR1 is LGHNA, CDR2 YNFKEQ, per germline. CDR3 in amino acids: CASSQDEIGGGEQFF. In DNA form, the CDR3 reads TGTGCCAGCAGCCAAGATGAGATCGGCGGGGGAGAGCAGTTCTTC.

The chain combines TRBV5-1 with TRBJ2-3, with 9 bases fitting TRBD1. V was pared by 5 bases and J by 5 bases, with 3 bases of the junction left unmatched. The CDR3 has 13 residues. Germline V gene sequence: CDR1 SGHRS, CDR2 YFSETQ. The CDR3, as DNA: TGCGCCAGCAGAACAGGGGGCGTAGATACGCAGTATTTT. This codes for CASRTGGVDTQYF.

This clone has just one count. The rearrangement joins TRBV4-1 to TRBJ2-3; 7 nucleotides match TRBD1. This CDR3 region has 16 residues. CDR1 MGHRA and CDR2 YSYEKL come from the germline V gene. V lost 3 bases, J lost 2 bases, and 8 bases stayed unmatched. In DNA form, the CDR3 reads TGCGCCAGCAGCCAGGACCCGGGACAGCTCACAGATACGCAGTATTTT. It encodes CASSQDPGQLTDTQYF.

V is TRBV4-3 and J is TRBJ2-1; the D gene is possibly TRBD2 (5 bases). The germline gives CDR1 LGHNA, CDR2 YSLEER. The CDR3 extends over 15 amino acids. V gave up 2 bases and J gave up 9 bases, with 17 bases separating them. The CDR3 DNA sequence: TGCGCCAGCAGCCAATTACTGGAGGCCCCCGCTGAGCAGTTCTTC. It translates to CASSQLLEAPAEQFF.

The rearrangement joins TRBV11-3 to TRBJ2-2; D remains ambiguous. The V gene lost 4 bases and the J gene lost 5 bases, with 8 bases spanning the gap. Germline CDR1 reads SGHNT; CDR2 reads YENEEA. This CDR3 region has 13 residues. CDR3 region: CASSSSRTGELFF. The CDR3 bases are TGTGCCAGCAGCTCTTCGCGGACCGGGGAGCTGTTTTTT.

This chain uses TRBV2 with TRBJ1-5; D remains unclear. The germline V gene encodes CDR1 SNHLY and CDR2 FYNNEI. The V end lost 8 bases, the J end lost 5 bases, and 10 bases lay between the germline ends. The CDR3 spans 12 residues. The CDR3 loop reads CASRTEDQPQHF. CDR3 DNA sequence: TGTGCCAGCCGGACGGAGGATCAGCCCCAGCATTTT. The full variable domain, rest sourced from reference TRBV2 and TRBJ1-5, is EPEVTQTPSHQVTQMGQEVILRCVPISNHLYFYWYRQILGQKVEFLVSFYNNEISEKSEIFDDQFSVERPDGSNFTLKIRSTKLEDSAMYFCASRTEDQPQHFGDGTRLSIL.

The V gene is TRBV19, the J gene TRBJ1-2; possible D gene TRBD1, 6 bases. Germline V gene data show CDR1 as LNHDA and CDR2 as SQIVND (reference sequence). V was pared by 4 bases and J by 3 bases, with 9 bases between. The CDR3 extends over 13 amino acids. CDR3 residues: CASSTDSHYGYTF. For the CDR3, the DNA is TGTGCCAGTAGTACGGACAGCCACTATGGCTACACCTTC.

DNA of the CDR3: TGTGCCAGCAGGTCAGGAGGCACTGAAGCTTTCTTT. This gives the protein CASRSGGTEAFF. The V and J genes are TRBV2 and TRBJ1-1, with D unclear. The CDR3 is 12 residues long. In germline, CDR1 is SNHLY, CDR2 FYNNEI. Deletions cut 6 bases from V and 4 bases from J, with 9 bases between. The whole variable domain, remainder taken from reference TRBV2 and TRBJ1-1, is EPEVTQTPSHQVTQMGQEVILRCVPISNHLYFYWYRQILGQKVEFLVSFYNNEISEKSEIFDDQFSVERPDGSNFTLKIRSTKLEDSAMYFCASRSGGTEAFFGQGTRLTVV.

V and J are TRBV3-1 (or the pseudogene TRBV3-2) and TRBJ2-7, with D perhaps TRBD2 (6 bases). This CDR3 region has 13 residues. V lost 8 bases and J 3 bases, leaving 14 bases between the germline ends. Germline V gene sequence: CDR1 LGHDT, CDR2 YNNKEL (reference sequence). The CDR3: CASGTGASYEQYF. The CDR3 DNA reads TGTGCCAGCGGAACGGGAGCCAGCTACGAGCAGTACTTC.

The chain recombines TRBV27 with TRBJ2-1, with 13 bases identical to TRBD2. This CDR3 spans 20 amino acids. Germline V gene data show CDR1 as MNHEY and CDR2 as SMNVEV (reference sequence). The V gene end was trimmed by 6 bases and the J gene end by 0 bases; junction bases not matched to a gene: 14. The CDR3 DNA is TGTGCCAGCAGGAGGCTAGGGTTGACTAGCGGGGGGAGCTCCTACAATGAGCAGTTCTTC. Residues: CASRRLGLTSGGSSYNEQFF.

The table lists this clone with a count of one. The chain uses TRBV6-2 or TRBV6-3 and TRBJ1-2; no firm D call. CDR3 length: 14 residues. V lost 3 bases to trimming and J lost 0 bases, with 8 bases between them. The germline CDR1 and CDR2 sequences are MNHEY and SVGEGT. CDR3 in amino acids: CASSYDGTNYGYTF. The CDR3 region has the DNA TGTGCCAGCAGTTATGATGGCACTAACTATGGCTACACCTTC.

This chain joins TRBV4-3 and TRBJ2-3; the match to TRBD2 covers 8 bases. The CDR3 totals 16 residues. Germline trimming cut 3 bases from V and 1 base from J; bases unmatched to any gene: 6. Germline assignment: CDR1 LGHNA and CDR2 YSLEER. Here the CDR3 reads CASSHVRGEGTDTQYF. DNA of the CDR3: TGCGCCAGCAGCCATGTGCGGGGGGAAGGCACAGATACGCAGTATTTT.

The CDR3 coding sequence is TGTGCCAGCAGCCAGGGTGGGGCCAACGTCCTGACTTTC. The encoded protein is CASSQGGANVLTF. The V gene is TRBV5-5, the J gene TRBJ2-6; perhaps TRBD1 as D (5 bases). CDR1 is SGHKS and CDR2 is YYEKEE in the germline V gene (reference sequence). V lost 4 bases and J lost 3, with 5 bases in between. This CDR3 contains 13 residues.

This chain uses TRBV7-9 with TRBJ1-6; possibly TRBD1 for D (5 bases). CDR3 length equals 13 residues. The germline V gene has CDR1 SEHNR and CDR2 FQNEAQ (reference sequence). With 4 bases removed from V and 7 bases from J, the gap between germline ends came to 8 bases. The DNA for the CDR3 is TGTGCCAGCAGCTCCCGACAGAATTCACCCCTCCACTTT. Its protein product is CASSSRQNSPLHF.

The chain has TRBV7-2 and TRBJ1-3; 7 bases line up with TRBD1. V lost 6 bases to trimming and J lost 2 bases; unmatched junction nucleotides: 4. Germline V gene sequence: CDR1 SGHTA, CDR2 FQGNSA. CDR3 length equals 14 residues. The DNA for the CDR3 is TGTGCCAGCAGGCTTACAGGGGCTGGAAACACCATATATTTT. Translated, it gives CASRLTGAGNTIYF.

V is TRBV15 and J is TRBJ2-1, with 11 bases aligning to TRBD1. Trimming cost V 0 bases and J 9 bases; bases outside gene matches: 4. CDR3 length equals 15 residues. Germline values: CDR1 LNHNV, CDR2 YYDKDF (reference sequence). In DNA form, the CDR3 reads TGTGCCACCAGCAGAGAGTGGACAGGGGGCACTGAGCAGTTCTTC. Its protein is CATSREWTGGTEQFF. Based on the CDR3 plus reference TRBV15 and TRBJ2-1, the full variable domain is DAMVIQNPRYQVTQFGKPVTLSCSQTLNHNVMYWYQQKSSQAPKLLFHYYDKDFNNEADTPDNFQSRRPNTSFCFLDIRSPGLGDTAMYLCATSREWTGGTEQFFGPGTRLTVL.